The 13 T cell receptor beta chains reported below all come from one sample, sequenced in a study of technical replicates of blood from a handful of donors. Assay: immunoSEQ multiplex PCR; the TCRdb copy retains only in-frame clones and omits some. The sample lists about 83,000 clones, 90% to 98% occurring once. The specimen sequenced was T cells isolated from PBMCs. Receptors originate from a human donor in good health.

Here the CDR3 DNA reads TGTGCCAGCAGCTTAACAGGAGGGGCTCCCTACGAGCAGTACTTC. Its translation is CASSLTGGAPYEQYF. The V and J genes are TRBV28 and TRBJ2-7; tentative D call: TRBD2 (6 bases). The CDR3 contains 15 residues. V lost 6 bases and J lost 2, with 17 bases in between. Germline V lookup: CDR1 MDHEN, CDR2 SYDVKM.

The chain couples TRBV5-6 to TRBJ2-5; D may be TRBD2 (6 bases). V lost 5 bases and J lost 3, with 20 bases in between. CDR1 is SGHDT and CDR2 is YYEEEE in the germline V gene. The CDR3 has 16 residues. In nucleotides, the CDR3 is TGTGCCAGCAGTCACTCGGGCTTACCGGGGGAAGAGACCCAGTACTTC. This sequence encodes CASSHSGLPGEETQYF. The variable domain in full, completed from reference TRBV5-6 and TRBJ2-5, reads DAGVTQSPTHLIKTRGQQVTLRCSPKSGHDTVSWYQQALGQGPQFIFQYYEEEERQRGNFPDRFSGHQFPNYSSELNVNALLLGDSALYLCASSHSGLPGEETQYFGPGTRLLVL.

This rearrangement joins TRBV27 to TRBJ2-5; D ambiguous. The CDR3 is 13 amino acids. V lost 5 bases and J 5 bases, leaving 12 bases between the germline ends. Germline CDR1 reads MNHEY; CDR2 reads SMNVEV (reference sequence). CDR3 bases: TGTGCCAGCAGTATCTTCCGACTGGAGACCCAGTACTTC. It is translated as CASSIFRLETQYF.

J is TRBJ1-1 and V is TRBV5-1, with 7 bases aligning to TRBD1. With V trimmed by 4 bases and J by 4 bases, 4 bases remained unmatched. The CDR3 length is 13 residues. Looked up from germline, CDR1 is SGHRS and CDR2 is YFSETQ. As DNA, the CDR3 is TGCGCCAGCAGCGAAAACAGGGGCACTGAAGCTTTCTTT. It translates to CASSENRGTEAFF.

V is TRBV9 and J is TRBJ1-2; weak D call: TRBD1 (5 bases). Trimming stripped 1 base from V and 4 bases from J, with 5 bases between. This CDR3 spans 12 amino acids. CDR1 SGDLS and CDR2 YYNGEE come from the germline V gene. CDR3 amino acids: CASSVQGYGYTF. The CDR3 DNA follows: TGTGCCAGCAGCGTACAGGGCTATGGCTACACCTTC.

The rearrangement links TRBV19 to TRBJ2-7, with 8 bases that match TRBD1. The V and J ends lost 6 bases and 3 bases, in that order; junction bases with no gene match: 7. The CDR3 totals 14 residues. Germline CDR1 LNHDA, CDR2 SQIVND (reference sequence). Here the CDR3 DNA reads TGTGCCAGTAGGATGGCAGGGGGCTTCTACGAGCAGTACTTC. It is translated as CASRMAGGFYEQYF.

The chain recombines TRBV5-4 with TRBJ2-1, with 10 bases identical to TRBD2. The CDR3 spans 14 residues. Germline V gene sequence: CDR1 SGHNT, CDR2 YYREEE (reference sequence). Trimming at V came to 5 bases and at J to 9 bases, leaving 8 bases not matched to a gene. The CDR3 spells CASRSGRAGGEQFF. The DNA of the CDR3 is TGTGCCAGCAGGAGCGGGAGGGCCGGAGGTGAGCAGTTCTTC.

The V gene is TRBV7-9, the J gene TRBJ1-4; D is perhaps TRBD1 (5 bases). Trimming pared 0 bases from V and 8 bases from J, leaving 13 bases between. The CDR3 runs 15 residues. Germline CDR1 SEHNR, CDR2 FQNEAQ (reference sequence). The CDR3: CASSLAPQGPEKLFF. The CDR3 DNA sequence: TGTGCCAGCAGCTTAGCGCCTCAGGGCCCAGAAAAACTGTTTTTT.

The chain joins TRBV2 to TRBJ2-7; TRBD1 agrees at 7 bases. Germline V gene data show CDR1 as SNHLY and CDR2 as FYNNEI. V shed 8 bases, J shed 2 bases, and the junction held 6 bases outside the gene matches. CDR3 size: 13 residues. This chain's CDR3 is CASGPTGPYEQYF. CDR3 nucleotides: TGTGCCAGCGGGCCGACAGGGCCCTACGAGCAGTACTTC.

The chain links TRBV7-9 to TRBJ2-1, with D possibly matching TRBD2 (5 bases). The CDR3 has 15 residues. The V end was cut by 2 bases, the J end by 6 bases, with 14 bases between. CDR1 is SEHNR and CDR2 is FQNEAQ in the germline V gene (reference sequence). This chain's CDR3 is CASSLRGSGTNEQFF. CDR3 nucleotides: TGTGCCAGCAGCTTACGTGGGAGTGGAACCAATGAGCAGTTCTTC. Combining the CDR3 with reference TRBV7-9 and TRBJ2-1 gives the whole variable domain DTGVSQNPRHKITKRGQNVTFRCDPISEHNRLYWYRQTLGQGPEFLTYFQNEAQLEKSRLLSDRFSAERPKGSFSTLEIQRTEQGDSAMYLCASSLRGSGTNEQFFGPGTRLTVL.

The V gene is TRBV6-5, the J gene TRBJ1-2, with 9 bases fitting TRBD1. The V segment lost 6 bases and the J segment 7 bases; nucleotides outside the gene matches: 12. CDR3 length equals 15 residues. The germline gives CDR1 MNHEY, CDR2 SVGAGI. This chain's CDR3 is CASRPTGQGIGGYTF. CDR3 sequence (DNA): TGTGCCAGCAGACCTACGGGACAGGGTATAGGTGGCTACACCTTC.

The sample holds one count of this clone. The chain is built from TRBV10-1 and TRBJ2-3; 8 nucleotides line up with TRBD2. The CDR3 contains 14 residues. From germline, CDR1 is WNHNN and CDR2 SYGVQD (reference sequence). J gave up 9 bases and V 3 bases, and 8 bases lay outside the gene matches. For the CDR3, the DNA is TGCGCCAGCAGTGAACTAGCGGTAACGGGGACGCAGTATTTT. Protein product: CASSELAVTGTQYF.

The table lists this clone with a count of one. CDR3 in amino acids: CASSLSPGTGAYEQYF. DNA of the CDR3: TGCGCCAGCAGCTTGAGTCCCGGGACAGGGGCCTACGAGCAGTACTTC. The chain employs TRBV5-1 and TRBJ2-7; 10 bases align to TRBD1. The CDR3 loop spans 16 amino acids. The V segment lost 1 base and the J segment 2 bases; nucleotides outside the gene matches: 6. Germline CDR1 SGHRS, CDR2 YFSETQ.